This paragraph reports one TCR beta chain. The V gene's germline CDR1 is DFQATT and CDR2 SNEGSKA (reference sequence). The CDR3 totals 11 residues. V lost 6 bases and J 5 bases, leaving 8 bases between the germline ends. These data are taken from a study of radiation and T cells in renal cell carcinoma. The time point was: blood 4 weeks post-SBRT, at nephrectomy. Sample treatment: 15 Gy SBRT to primary tumor, nephrectomy 4 weeks later. This table comes from immunoSEQ multiplex PCR, and its TCRdb copy is limited to in-frame clones, with some not included. The data contain under 200,000 clones, around 90% of them singletons.

The source was blood, collected from a patient whose treatment included radiotherapy and nephrectomy. The sequence derives from a woman aged 45-65 years with renal cell carcinoma. V usage is TRBV20-1 and J usage is TRBJ2-1; D unresolved. CDR3 nucleotide sequence: TGCAGTGCCAGGCCCAACAATGAGCAGTTCTTC. This encodes CSARPNNEQFF.